A selection of T cell receptor beta chains follows, all from one sample in a study of cytomegalovirus exposure and HLA in healthy donors. Profiling relied on immunoSEQ multiplex PCR, and the TCRdb table lists in-frame clones only, not all of them. The repertoire holds 150,000 to 200,000 clones, about three quarters seen once, with less than 1.1% in the top ten. Sequencing input: PBMCs. The receptor source for this set is a woman aged 35 to 49 in good health and CMV-seronegative. The CDR3 runs from the conserved cysteine through the conserved F or W. The order of the fields is V gene, clone size, J gene, CDR3 protein. Size is stated for part of the rows, as once, few or many counts, or as a class when the clone is expanded.

v_call: TRBV5-6; clone_size: NA; j_call: TRBJ1-1; cdr3_aa: CASSFRGARNTEAFF
v_call: TRBV29-1; clone_size: NA; j_call: TRBJ1-2; cdr3_aa: CSPAPTEDYGYTF
v_call: TRBV7-6; clone_size: NA; j_call: TRBJ1-4; cdr3_aa: CASSPGVGDNEKLFF
v_call: TRBV2; clone_size: NA; j_call: TRBJ1-2; cdr3_aa: CASKVQGSGGGYTF
v_call: TRBV13; clone_size: NA; j_call: TRBJ1-1; cdr3_aa: CASSLGGGDTEAFF
v_call: TRBV6-6; clone_size: few; j_call: TRBJ1-3; cdr3_aa: CASSYGADTIYF
v_call: TRBV19; clone_size: NA; j_call: TRBJ2-2; cdr3_aa: CASTRQTNTGELFF
v_call: TRBV5-1; clone_size: NA; j_call: TRBJ1-2; cdr3_aa: CASSLGQGDYGYTF
v_call: TRBV9; clone_size: NA; j_call: TRBJ1-2; cdr3_aa: CASSVMGIPQGGGYTF
v_call: TRBV29-1; clone_size: NA; j_call: TRBJ1-1; cdr3_aa: CSVTGREAFF
v_call: TRBV10-3; clone_size: NA; j_call: TRBJ2-4; cdr3_aa: CAISESLAVAKNIQYF